These T cell receptor beta chains were read from a single sample in a study of blood T cell repertoires in COVID-19. Clones were sequenced by immunoSEQ multiplex PCR, and TCRdb holds only the in-frame ones, with some missing. The table shows some 120,000 clones, with around 83% occurring only once. The sample comprised peripheral blood. These receptors all stem from a woman aged 45 to 65 with acute or convalescent COVID-19. CDR3s include the opening cysteine and the closing phenylalanine or tryptophan. A D gene is named only where the DNA matches it firmly. Rows give clone size only sometimes, using once, few, many, or a class for an expanded clone.

J gene: TRBJ2-7; V gene: TRBV5-1; clone size: .; D gene: .; CDR3 protein: CASSLTQTYEQYF; CDR3 DNA: TGCGCCAGCAGCTTGACACAAACCTACGAGCAGTACTTC
J gene: TRBJ2-7; V gene: TRBV6-5; clone size: .; D gene: .; CDR3 protein: CASSPPGDKYEQYF; CDR3 DNA: TGTGCCAGCAGTCCCCCCGGTGACAAGTACGAGCAGTACTTC
J gene: TRBJ2-7; V gene: TRBV5-6; clone size: .; D gene: .; CDR3 protein: CASSPPGESWREQYF; CDR3 DNA: TGTGCCAGCAGCCCTCCCGGGGAGAGCTGGAGGGAGCAGTACTTC
J gene: TRBJ2-7; V gene: TRBV5-1; clone size: .; D gene: TRBD2; CDR3 protein: CASSLVRTSKYEQYF; CDR3 DNA: TGCGCCAGCAGCTTGGTTCGGACTAGCAAGTACGAGCAGTACTTC
J gene: TRBJ2-7; V gene: TRBV4-2; clone size: .; D gene: TRBD2; CDR3 protein: CASSQGGLAGYEQYF; CDR3 DNA: TGTGCCAGCAGCCAAGGGGGACTAGCGGGCTACGAGCAGTACTTC
J gene: TRBJ1-2; V gene: TRBV3-1/TRBV3-2; clone size: .; D gene: .; CDR3 protein: CASSQRSDSHGYTF; CDR3 DNA: TGTGCCAGCAGCCAACGTTCCGACTCACATGGCTACACCTTC
J gene: TRBJ2-7; V gene: TRBV9; clone size: .; D gene: TRBD1; CDR3 protein: CASSSGTGLTYEQYF; CDR3 DNA: TGTGCCAGCAGTTCAGGGACAGGGTTGACCTACGAGCAGTACTTC
J gene: TRBJ2-5; V gene: TRBV7-2; clone size: .; D gene: TRBD1; CDR3 protein: CASSSGQGSRETQYF; CDR3 DNA: TGTGCCAGCAGCTCAGGACAGGGGTCTCGCGAGACCCAGTACTTC
J gene: TRBJ2-7; V gene: TRBV5-1; clone size: .; D gene: TRBD1; CDR3 protein: CASSWGTGRGPHYEQYF; CDR3 DNA: TGCGCCAGCAGCTGGGGGACAGGGCGTGGTCCCCATTACGAGCAGTACTTC
J gene: TRBJ2-7; V gene: TRBV9; clone size: .; D gene: TRBD1; CDR3 protein: CASSTGAGQGLAEQYF; CDR3 DNA: TGTGCCAGCAGCACAGGGGCGGGACAGGGGTTGGCCGAGCAGTACTTC
J gene: TRBJ2-1; V gene: TRBV19; clone size: .; D gene: TRBD1; CDR3 protein: CASSYRGNNEQFF; CDR3 DNA: TGTGCCAGTAGTTACAGGGGTAACAATGAGCAGTTCTTC
J gene: TRBJ2-7; V gene: TRBV30; clone size: .; D gene: .; CDR3 protein: CAWSKSQGGYEQYF; CDR3 DNA: TGTGCCTGGAGTAAGAGCCAGGGGGGCTACGAGCAGTACTTC
J gene: TRBJ1-3; V gene: TRBV10-1; clone size: once; D gene: .; CDR3 protein: CASSLDRGNTIYF; CDR3 DNA: TGCGCCAGCAGCTTGGACAGAGGAAACACCATATATTTT
J gene: TRBJ2-1; V gene: TRBV29-1; clone size: .; D gene: .; CDR3 protein: CSVGGTGFTNEQFF; CDR3 DNA: TGCAGCGTTGGGGGAACGGGATTTACGAATGAGCAGTTCTTC
J gene: TRBJ1-2; V gene: TRBV9; clone size: once; D gene: TRBD1; CDR3 protein: CASSVGNRGPDYGYTF; CDR3 DNA: TGTGCCAGCAGCGTAGGGAACAGGGGGCCAGACTATGGCTACACCTTC
J gene: TRBJ1-6; V gene: TRBV6-5; clone size: .; D gene: .; CDR3 protein: CASTRGHNSPLHF; CDR3 DNA: TGTGCCAGCACCCGCGGCCATAATTCACCCCTCCACTTT
J gene: TRBJ1-1; V gene: TRBV19; clone size: .; D gene: .; CDR3 protein: CASSMGLNQAFF; CDR3 DNA: TGTGCCAGTAGTATGGGACTCAACCAAGCTTTCTTT
J gene: TRBJ1-6; V gene: TRBV12-3/TRBV12-4; clone size: .; D gene: TRBD1; CDR3 protein: CASSAGQTSPLHF; CDR3 DNA: TGTGCCAGCAGTGCGGGACAGACGTCACCCCTCCACTTT
J gene: TRBJ1-3; V gene: TRBV7-8; clone size: .; D gene: .; CDR3 protein: CASSKESSGNTIYF; CDR3 DNA: TGTGCCAGCAGCAAAGAGAGCTCTGGAAACACCATATATTTT
J gene: TRBJ2-1; V gene: TRBV2; clone size: .; D gene: .; CDR3 protein: CASSEQEYNEQFF; CDR3 DNA: TGTGCCAGCAGTGAACAGGAATACAATGAGCAGTTCTTC
J gene: TRBJ2-3; V gene: TRBV21-1; clone size: .; D gene: .; CDR3 protein: CASSTSWCGADTQYF; CDR3 DNA: TGTGCCAGCAGCACATCTTGGTGCGGAGCAGATACGCAGTATTTT
J gene: TRBJ2-2; V gene: TRBV30; clone size: .; D gene: TRBD1; CDR3 protein: CAWRRQGASGELFF; CDR3 DNA: TGTGCCTGGAGAAGACAGGGGGCTTCCGGGGAGCTGTTTTTT
J gene: TRBJ1-1; V gene: TRBV6-5; clone size: once; D gene: .; CDR3 protein: CFSEQSNTEAFF; CDR3 DNA: TGTTTTTCGGAACAGTCGAACACTGAAGCTTTCTTT
J gene: TRBJ1-2; V gene: TRBV7-9; clone size: .; D gene: TRBD1; CDR3 protein: CASSHTFTGTGEKGYTF; CDR3 DNA: TGTGCCAGCAGTCATACGTTCACCGGGACAGGGGAAAAAGGCTACACCTTC
J gene: TRBJ1-1; V gene: TRBV25-1; clone size: .; D gene: .; CDR3 protein: CASREDAEAFF; CDR3 DNA: TGTGCCAGCAGGGAGGATGCTGAAGCTTTCTTT
J gene: TRBJ1-3; V gene: TRBV7-9; clone size: .; D gene: TRBD1; CDR3 protein: CASSLGGTVSGNTIYF; CDR3 DNA: TGTGCCAGCAGCTTAGGAGGGACAGTTTCTGGAAACACCATATATTTT
J gene: TRBJ1-1; V gene: TRBV5-1; clone size: .; D gene: .; CDR3 protein: CASSLGQGKNTEAFF; CDR3 DNA: TGCGCCAGCAGTCTAGGGCAGGGAAAGAACACTGAAGCTTTCTTT
J gene: TRBJ1-1; V gene: TRBV12-3/TRBV12-4; clone size: .; D gene: .; CDR3 protein: CASSLRKDTEAFF; CDR3 DNA: TGTGCCAGCAGTTTGAGGAAGGACACTGAAGCTTTCTTT
J gene: TRBJ1-1; V gene: TRBV2; clone size: .; D gene: TRBD1; CDR3 protein: CASRILDRGSTEAFF; CDR3 DNA: TGTGCCAGCAGAATCCTCGACAGGGGCTCCACTGAAGCTTTCTTT
J gene: TRBJ1-3; V gene: TRBV18; clone size: .; D gene: TRBD1; CDR3 protein: CASSPGQTTGNTIYF; CDR3 DNA: TGTGCCAGCTCACCGGGACAGACAACGGGAAACACCATATATTTT
J gene: TRBJ1-3; V gene: TRBV6-1; clone size: .; D gene: .; CDR3 protein: CASSELMSNTIYF; CDR3 DNA: TGTGCCAGCAGTGAATTGATGAGCAACACCATATATTTT